The next 4 T cell receptor beta chains were all read from a single sample in a study of esophageal squamous cell carcinoma under preoperative chemotherapy. Time point denoted: after preoperative PTX-NDP chemotherapy. TCRdb called the PCR reads again in MiXCR, with one record for every CDR3 protein. The sample has fewer than 20,000 distinct CDR3 sequences; roughly 50% are singletons. Sampling was done from a patient given preoperative chemotherapy. Receptors originate from a human donor with esophageal squamous cell carcinoma. The donor label of this sample is uncertain.

This clonotype appeared many times. This sequence joins TRBV7-9 and TRBJ2-1; D gene unclear. Germline V gene data show CDR1 as SEHNR and CDR2 as FQNEAQ (reference sequence). The CDR3 totals 15 residues. Between the trimmed V and J ends, which lost 3 bases and 7 bases, there was a span of 16 bases. CDR3 region: CASSFFLEGGNEQFF. In nucleotides, the CDR3 is TGTGCCAGCAGCTTTTTTCTAGAAGGTGGGAATGAGCAGTTCTTC.

V gene TRBV12-3 or TRBV12-4 combines with J gene TRBJ2-5; D may be TRBD1 or TRBD2 (6 bases each). The CDR3 is made up of 14 amino acids. The CDR3 sequence: CAGSGGRAQETQYF. CDR3 coding DNA: TGTGCGGGCAGTGGGGGGCGTGCCCAAGAGACCCAGTACTTC.

Remarks on this clonotype: The conserved final phenylalanine or tryptophan is absent from the CDR3, which likely points to a read error. The rearrangement links TRBV7-8 to TRBJ2-5; 7 bases map to TRBD2. The germline CDR1 and CDR2 sequences are SGHVS and FQNEAQ. Trimming removed 5 bases from V and 9 bases from J; junction bases left unmatched: 12. The CDR3 runs 14 residues. The CDR3 sequence is CASSPRTGRESQYS. The CDR3 nucleotides are TGTGCCAGCAGCCCTCGGACGGGGCGGGAGTCCCAGTACTCG.

This clonotype appeared many times. The chain joins TRBV7-2 to TRBJ2-1; D remains unclear. The CDR3 has 14 residues. The germline gives CDR1 SGHTA, CDR2 FQGNSA. V was pared by 6 bases and J by 7 bases, with 16 bases between. The chain's CDR3 is CASSSPTGPNEQFF. The CDR3 nucleotides are TGTGCCAGCAGTTCGCCGACTGGACCTAATGAGCAGTTCTTC.